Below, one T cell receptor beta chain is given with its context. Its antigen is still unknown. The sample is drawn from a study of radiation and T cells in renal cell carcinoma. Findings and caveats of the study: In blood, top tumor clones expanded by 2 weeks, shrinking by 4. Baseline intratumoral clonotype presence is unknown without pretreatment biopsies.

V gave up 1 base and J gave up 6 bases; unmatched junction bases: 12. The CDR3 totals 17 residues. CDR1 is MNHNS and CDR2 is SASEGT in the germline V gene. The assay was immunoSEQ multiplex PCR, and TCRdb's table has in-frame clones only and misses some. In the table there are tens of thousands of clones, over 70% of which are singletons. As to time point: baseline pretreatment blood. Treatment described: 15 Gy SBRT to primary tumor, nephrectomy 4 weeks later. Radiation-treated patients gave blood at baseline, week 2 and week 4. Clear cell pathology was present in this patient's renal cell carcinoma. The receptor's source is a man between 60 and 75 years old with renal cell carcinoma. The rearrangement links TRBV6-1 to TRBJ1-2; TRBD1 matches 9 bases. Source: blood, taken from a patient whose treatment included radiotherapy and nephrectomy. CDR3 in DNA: TGTGCCAGCAGTGAAGGGGGACAGGGATTGGGTTCGGATGGCTACACCTTC. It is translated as CASSEGGQGLGSDGYTF.